This TCR beta chain was found in a study of T cells in Graves' hyperthyroidism and ophthalmopathy. V shed 2 bases and J 4 bases; nucleotides not matched to a gene: 1. This CDR3 spans 13 amino acids. CDR1 and CDR2 from the germline V gene are DFQATT and SNEGSKA (reference sequence). RNA transcripts provided the source from which TCR beta CDR3 regions were amplified. A first-round RT-PCR of the TCR CDR3 used the HTBI primer set. A single record per CDR3 protein comes from TCRdb applying MiXCR to the multiplex PCR reads. The data contain 480,000 or so distinct CDR3 sequences, about 15% of them singletons. This clonotype has at least ten counts.

The chain links TRBV20-1 to TRBJ1-1; 10 bases fit TRBD1. Sequenced: blood. This receptor was obtained from a woman aged 18-29 years with Graves' hyperthyroidism. CDR3 protein: CSARRTGGTEAFF. The CDR3 region has the DNA TGCAGTGCTAGACGGACAGGGGGCACTGAAGCTTTCTTT.